This section outlines one T cell receptor beta chain sequence together with its context. The data derive from a study of blood T cell repertoires in COVID-19. Background on the study: Collection of acute and convalescent COVID-19 samples took place in the United States, Italy and Spain. Sample material is recorded as cDNA or gDNA derived from T cells, B-cell-depleted T cells, or PBMCs.

Source study methods: It was from reference gene primer amplification that nucleated cell counts were estimated. Measured with immunoSEQ multiplex PCR; TCRdb has only the in-frame clones, and not every one. D and trimming were read from the DNA, whereas the V and J calls and clone size are those reported in that table. The repertoire consists of around 700,000 clones, with 80% to 90% occurring once and the leading ten covering approximately 0.25%. The CDR3 is 17 residues long. The clonotype comes from a woman between 18 and 29 years old with acute or convalescent COVID-19. This chain links TRBV21-1 with TRBJ2-1; no DNA check was done on the table's D call, TRBD1. TRBV21-1 is annotated as a pseudogene. Sequenced input: peripheral blood. The CDR3 nucleotides are TGTGCCAGCAGCAAAGAGGGCCTCCCAGGAACAGGGAATGAGCAGTTCTTC. Its protein is CASSKEGLPGTGNEQFF.